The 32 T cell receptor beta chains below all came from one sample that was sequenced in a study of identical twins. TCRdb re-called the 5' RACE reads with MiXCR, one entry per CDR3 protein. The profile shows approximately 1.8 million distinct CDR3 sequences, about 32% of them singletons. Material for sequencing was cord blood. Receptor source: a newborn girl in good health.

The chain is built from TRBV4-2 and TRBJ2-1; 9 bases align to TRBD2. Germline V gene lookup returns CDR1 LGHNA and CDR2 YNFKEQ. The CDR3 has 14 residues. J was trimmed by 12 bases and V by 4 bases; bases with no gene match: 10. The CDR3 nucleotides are TGTGCCAGCAGCCCCTATCTCGGACTAGCGAGGCAGTTCTTC. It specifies CASSPYLGLARQFF.

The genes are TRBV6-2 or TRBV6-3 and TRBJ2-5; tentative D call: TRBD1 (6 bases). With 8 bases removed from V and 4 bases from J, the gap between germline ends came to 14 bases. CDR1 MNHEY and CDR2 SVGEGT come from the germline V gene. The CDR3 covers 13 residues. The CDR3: CASQQGERETQYF. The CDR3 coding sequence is TGTGCCAGCCAACAGGGTGAAAGAGAGACCCAGTACTTC.

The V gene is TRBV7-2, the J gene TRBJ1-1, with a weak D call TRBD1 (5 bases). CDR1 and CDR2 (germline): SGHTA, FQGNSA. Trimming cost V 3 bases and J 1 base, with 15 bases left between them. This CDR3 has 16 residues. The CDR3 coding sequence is TGTGCCAGCAGCTTCTTTCTAGGGGTCCCGAACACTGAAGCTTTCTTT. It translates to CASSFFLGVPNTEAFF.

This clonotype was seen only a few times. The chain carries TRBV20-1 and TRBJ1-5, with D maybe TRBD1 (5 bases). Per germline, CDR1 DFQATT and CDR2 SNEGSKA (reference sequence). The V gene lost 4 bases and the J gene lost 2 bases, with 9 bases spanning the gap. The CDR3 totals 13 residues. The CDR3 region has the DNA TGCAGTGCTACAGGGTATGGCAATCAGCCCCAGCATTTT. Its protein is CSATGYGNQPQHF.

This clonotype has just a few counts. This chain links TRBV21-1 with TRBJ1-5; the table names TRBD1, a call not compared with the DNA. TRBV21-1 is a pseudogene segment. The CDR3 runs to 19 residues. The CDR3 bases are TGTGCCAGCAGCTACCCCCGCTCGACAGGGAGGTCAAGCAATCAGCCCCAGCATTTT. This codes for CASSYPRSTGRSSNQPQHF.

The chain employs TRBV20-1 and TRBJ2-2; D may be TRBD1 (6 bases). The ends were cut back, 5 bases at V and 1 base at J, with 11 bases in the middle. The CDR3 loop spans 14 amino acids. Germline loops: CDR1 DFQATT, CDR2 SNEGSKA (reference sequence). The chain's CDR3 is CSAPGTLNTGELFF. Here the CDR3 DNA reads TGCAGTGCTCCCGGGACACTGAACACCGGGGAGCTGTTTTTT.

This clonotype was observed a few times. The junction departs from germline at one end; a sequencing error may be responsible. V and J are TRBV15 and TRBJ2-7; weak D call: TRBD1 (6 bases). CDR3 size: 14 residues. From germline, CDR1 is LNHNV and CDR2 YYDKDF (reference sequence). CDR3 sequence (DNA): TGTGCCACCAGCAGAGGAGGGGGAAGCTACAAGCAGTACTTC. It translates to CATSRGGGSYKQYF.

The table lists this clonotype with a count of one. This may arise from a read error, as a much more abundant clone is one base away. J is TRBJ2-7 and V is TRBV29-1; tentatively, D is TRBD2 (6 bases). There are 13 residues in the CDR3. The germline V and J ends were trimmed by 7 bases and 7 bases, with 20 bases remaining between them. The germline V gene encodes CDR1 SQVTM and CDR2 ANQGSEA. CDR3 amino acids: CSAYIGTDDEQYF. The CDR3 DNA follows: TGCAGCGCTTACATAGGGACTGATGATGAGCAGTACTTC.

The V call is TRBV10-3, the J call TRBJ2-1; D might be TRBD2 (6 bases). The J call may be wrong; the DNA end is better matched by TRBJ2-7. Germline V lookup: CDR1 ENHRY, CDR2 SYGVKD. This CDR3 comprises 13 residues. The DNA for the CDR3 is TGTGCCATCAGTCCCTCGACTAGCTACGAGCAGTACTTC. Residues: CAISPSTSYEQYF.

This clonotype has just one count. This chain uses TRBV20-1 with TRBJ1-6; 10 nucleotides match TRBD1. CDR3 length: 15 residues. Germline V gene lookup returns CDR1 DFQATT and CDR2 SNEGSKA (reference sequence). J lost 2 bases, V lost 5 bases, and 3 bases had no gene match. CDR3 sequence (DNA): TGCAGTGCTCCGGACAGGGGGGCCTATAATTCACCCCTCCACTTT. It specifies CSAPDRGAYNSPLHF.

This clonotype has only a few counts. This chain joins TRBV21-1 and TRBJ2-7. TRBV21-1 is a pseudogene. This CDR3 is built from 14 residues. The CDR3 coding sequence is TGTGCCAGCAGCAAAGTGGGTTACCCCTACGAGCAGTACTTC. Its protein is CASSKVGYPYEQYF.

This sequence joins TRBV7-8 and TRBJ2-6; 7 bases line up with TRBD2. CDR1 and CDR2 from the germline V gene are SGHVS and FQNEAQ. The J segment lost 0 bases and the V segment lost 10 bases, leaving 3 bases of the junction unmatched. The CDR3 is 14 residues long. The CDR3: CAKGTNSGANVLTF. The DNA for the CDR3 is TGTGCCAAAGGGACTAACTCTGGGGCCAACGTCCTGACTTTC. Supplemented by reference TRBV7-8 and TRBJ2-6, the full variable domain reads GAGVSQSPRYKVAKRGQDVALRCDPISGHVSLFWYQQALGQGPEFLTYFQNEAQLDKSGLPSDRFFAERPEGSVSTLKIQRTQQEDSAVYLCAKGTNSGANVLTFGAGSRLTVL.

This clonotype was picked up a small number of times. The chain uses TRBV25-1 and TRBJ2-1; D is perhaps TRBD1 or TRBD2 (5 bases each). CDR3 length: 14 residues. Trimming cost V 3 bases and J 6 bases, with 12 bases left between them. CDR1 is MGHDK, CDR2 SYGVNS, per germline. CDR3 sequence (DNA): TGTGCCAGCAGTGACGGGGCAGGCAGCAATGAGCAGTTCTTC. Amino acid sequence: CASSDGAGSNEQFF.

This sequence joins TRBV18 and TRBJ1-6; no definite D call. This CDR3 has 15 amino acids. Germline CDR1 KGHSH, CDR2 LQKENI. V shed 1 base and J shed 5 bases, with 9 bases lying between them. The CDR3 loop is CASSPRARNNSPLHF. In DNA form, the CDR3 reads TGTGCCAGCTCACCACGGGCTCGTAATAATTCACCCCTCCACTTT.

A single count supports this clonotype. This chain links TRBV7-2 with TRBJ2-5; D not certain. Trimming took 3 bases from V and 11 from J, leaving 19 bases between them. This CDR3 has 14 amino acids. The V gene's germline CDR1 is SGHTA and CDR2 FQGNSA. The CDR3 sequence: CASSLMGIYNDQYF. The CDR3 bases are TGTGCCAGCAGCTTGATGGGGATCTACAATGATCAGTACTTC.

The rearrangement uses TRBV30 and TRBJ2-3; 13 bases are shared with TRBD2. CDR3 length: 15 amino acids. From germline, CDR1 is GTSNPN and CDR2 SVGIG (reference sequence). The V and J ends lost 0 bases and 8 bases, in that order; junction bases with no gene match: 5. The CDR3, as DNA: TGTGCCTGGAGTGTACTAGCGGGGGGGCCAGGTACGCAGTATTTT. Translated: CAWSVLAGGPGTQYF.

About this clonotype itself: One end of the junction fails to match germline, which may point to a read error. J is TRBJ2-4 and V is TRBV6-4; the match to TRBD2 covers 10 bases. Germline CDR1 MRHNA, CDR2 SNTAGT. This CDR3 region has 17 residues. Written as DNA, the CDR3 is TGTGCCGGCAGTGACCGATCACTAGCGGGGAAAAGAAATGAGCAGTACTTC. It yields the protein CAGSDRSLAGKRNEQYF.

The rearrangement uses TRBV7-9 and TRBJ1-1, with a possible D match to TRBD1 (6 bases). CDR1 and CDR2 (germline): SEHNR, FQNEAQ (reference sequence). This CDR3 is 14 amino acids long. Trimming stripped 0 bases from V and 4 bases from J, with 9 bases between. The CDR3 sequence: CASSLARTATEAFF. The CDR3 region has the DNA TGTGCCAGCAGCTTAGCGCGGACAGCCACTGAAGCTTTCTTT.

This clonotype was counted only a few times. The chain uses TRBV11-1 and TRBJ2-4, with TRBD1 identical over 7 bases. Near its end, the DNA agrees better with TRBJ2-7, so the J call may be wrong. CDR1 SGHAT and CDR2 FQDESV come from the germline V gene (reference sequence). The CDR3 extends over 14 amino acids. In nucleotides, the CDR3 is TGTGCCAGCAGCTTGCCCGGGACAGACAACGAGCAGTACTTC. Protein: CASSLPGTDNEQYF.

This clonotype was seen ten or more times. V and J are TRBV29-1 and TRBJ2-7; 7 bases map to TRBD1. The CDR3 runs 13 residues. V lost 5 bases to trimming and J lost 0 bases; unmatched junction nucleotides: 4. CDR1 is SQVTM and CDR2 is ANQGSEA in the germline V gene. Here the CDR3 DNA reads TGCAGCGTTCCCGGGACAGCCTCCTACGAGCAGTACTTC. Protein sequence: CSVPGTASYEQYF.

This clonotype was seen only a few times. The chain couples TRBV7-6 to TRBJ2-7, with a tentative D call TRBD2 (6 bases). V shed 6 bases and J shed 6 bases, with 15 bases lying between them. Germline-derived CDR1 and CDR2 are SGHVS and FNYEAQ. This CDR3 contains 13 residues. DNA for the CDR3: TGTGCCAGCAGTCCGGTCCTAGCGAGCGAGCAGTACTTC. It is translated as CASSPVLASEQYF.

CDR3 bases: TGTGCCAGCAGGACACTAGAGCGGCACACCGGGGAGCTGTTTTTT. This translates into CASRTLERHTGELFF. J is TRBJ2-2 and V is TRBV27; maybe TRBD2 (5 bases). CDR1 and CDR2 (germline): MNHEY, SMNVEV (reference sequence). Deletions cut 6 bases from V and 3 bases from J, with 14 bases between. The CDR3 consists of 15 residues.

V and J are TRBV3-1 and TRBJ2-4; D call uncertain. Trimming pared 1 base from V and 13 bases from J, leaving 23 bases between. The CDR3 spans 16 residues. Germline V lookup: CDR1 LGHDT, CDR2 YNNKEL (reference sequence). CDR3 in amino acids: CASSQVVQASRSEQYF. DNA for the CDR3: TGTGCCAGCAGCCAAGTAGTTCAGGCCTCCCGGTCTGAGCAGTACTTC.

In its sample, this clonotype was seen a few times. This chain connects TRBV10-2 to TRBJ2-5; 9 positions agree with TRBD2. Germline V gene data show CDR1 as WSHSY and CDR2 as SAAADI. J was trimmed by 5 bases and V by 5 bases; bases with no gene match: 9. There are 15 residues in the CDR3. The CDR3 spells CASSWERGVIETQYF. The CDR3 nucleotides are TGCGCCAGCAGTTGGGAGCGGGGGGTTATTGAGACCCAGTACTTC.

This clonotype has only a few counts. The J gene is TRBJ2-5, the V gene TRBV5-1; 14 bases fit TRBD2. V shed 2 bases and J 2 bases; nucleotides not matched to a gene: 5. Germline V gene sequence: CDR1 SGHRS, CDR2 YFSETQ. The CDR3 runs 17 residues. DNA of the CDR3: TGCGCCAGCAGCTTACCAAGACTAGCGGGGGGGCAAGAGACCCAGTACTTC. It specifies CASSLPRLAGGQETQYF.

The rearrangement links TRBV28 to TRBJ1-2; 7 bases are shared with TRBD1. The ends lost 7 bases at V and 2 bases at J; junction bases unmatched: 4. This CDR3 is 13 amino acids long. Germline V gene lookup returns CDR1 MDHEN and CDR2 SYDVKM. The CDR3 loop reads CASTAGQNYGYTF. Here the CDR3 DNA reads TGTGCCAGCACCGCGGGACAGAACTATGGCTACACCTTC.

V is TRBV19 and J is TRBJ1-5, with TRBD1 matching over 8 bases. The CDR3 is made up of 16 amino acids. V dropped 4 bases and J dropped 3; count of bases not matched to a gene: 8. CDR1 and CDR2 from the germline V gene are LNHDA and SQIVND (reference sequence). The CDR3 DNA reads TGTGCCAGTAGTAAGAAACAGGGGGGGTTCAATCAGCCCCAGCATTTT. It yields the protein CASSKKQGGFNQPQHF.

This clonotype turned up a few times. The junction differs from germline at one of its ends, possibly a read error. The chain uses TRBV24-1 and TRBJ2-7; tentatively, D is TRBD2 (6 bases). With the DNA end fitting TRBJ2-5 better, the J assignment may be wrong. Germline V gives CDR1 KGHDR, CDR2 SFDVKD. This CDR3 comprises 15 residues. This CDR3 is CATSDSSGRRETQYF. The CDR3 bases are TGTGCCACAAGTGATTCTTCAGGGAGGCGGGAGACCCAGTACTTC.

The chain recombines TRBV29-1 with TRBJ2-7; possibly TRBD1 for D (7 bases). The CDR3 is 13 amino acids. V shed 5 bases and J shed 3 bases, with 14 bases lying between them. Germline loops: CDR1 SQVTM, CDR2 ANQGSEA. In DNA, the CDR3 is TGCAGCGTTCGGGGCAGGGGGGACTACGAGCAGTACTTC. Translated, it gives CSVRGRGDYEQYF.

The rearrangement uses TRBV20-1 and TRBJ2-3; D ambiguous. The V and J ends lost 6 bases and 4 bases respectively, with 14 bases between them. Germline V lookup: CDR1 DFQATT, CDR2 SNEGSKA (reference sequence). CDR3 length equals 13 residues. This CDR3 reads CSAYLGGPDTQYF. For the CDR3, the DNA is TGCAGTGCATACCTAGGCGGACCAGATACGCAGTATTTT.

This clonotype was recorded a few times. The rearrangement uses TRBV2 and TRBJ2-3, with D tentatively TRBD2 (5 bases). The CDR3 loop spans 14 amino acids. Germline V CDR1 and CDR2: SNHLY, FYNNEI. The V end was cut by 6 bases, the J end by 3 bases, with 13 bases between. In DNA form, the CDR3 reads TGTGCCAGCAGGGAGGAGCCGTCGACAGATACGCAGTATTTT. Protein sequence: CASREEPSTDTQYF.

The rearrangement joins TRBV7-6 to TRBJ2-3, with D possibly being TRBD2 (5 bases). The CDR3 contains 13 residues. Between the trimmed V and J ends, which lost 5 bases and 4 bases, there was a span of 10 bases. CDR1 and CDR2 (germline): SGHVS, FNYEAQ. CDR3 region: CASSDYGPDTQYF. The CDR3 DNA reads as TGTGCCAGCAGCGACTACGGTCCAGATACGCAGTATTTT.